Listed below are T cell receptor beta chains from one sample, sequenced in a study of vaccination effects on CD4 cells after COVID-19. The assay was immunoSEQ multiplex PCR, and TCRdb's table has in-frame clones only and misses some. This sample yields over 25,000 clones, of which roughly 74% are seen a single time; roughly 22% belongs to the top ten. Their cognate antigens are unknown. Material: CD4+ T cells from PBMCs cultured with HCoV-NL63 spike peptides, obtained before COVID-19 vaccination. The receptors come from a human donor who received a COVID-19 vaccine. Each CDR3 is given with its conserved first and last residue. A D gene is named only where the DNA matches it firmly. Clone size is stated in some rows and not others, as once, few, many or a class when expanded.

j_gene | abundance | d_gene | v_gene | CDR3aa | CDR3nt
TRBJ2-1 | few | NA | TRBV9 | CASSPREKSYNEQFF | TGTGCCAGCAGCCCAAGGGAAAAGTCCTACAATGAGCAGTTCTTC
TRBJ1-2 | few | NA | TRBV18 | CASSPQAGNGYTF | TGTGCCAGCTCACCACAGGCAGGGAATGGCTACACCTTC
TRBJ1-3 | few | NA | TRBV3-1/TRBV3-2 | CASSQDFSAFAGNTIYF | TGTGCCAGCAGCCAAGATTTTTCGGCTTTCGCAGGAAACACCATATATTTT
TRBJ2-7 | few | TRBD1 | TRBV6-5 | CASRAGTGTYEQYF | TGTGCCAGCAGGGCCGGGACAGGGACCTACGAGCAGTACTTC
TRBJ2-5 | once | NA | TRBV7-9 | CASSKDQSFQETQYF | TGTGCCAGCAGCAAGGACCAGTCCTTCCAAGAGACCCAGTACTTC
TRBJ1-4 | NA | TRBD1 | TRBV28 | CASSAQGASEKLFF | TGTGCCAGCAGTGCACAGGGGGCAAGTGAAAAACTGTTTTTT
TRBJ2-1 | NA | TRBD2 | TRBV7-2 | CASSLSGGLYNEQFF | TGTGCCAGCAGCTTAAGCGGGGGCCTCTACAATGAGCAGTTCTTC
TRBJ1-2 | NA | TRBD1 | TRBV28 | CASIDRGGYGYTF | TGTGCCAGCATTGACAGGGGTGGGTATGGCTACACCTTC
TRBJ2-3 | NA | NA | TRBV20-1 | CSAPGPNTQYF | TGCAGTGCACCCGGACCCAATACGCAGTATTTT
TRBJ2-5 | once | NA | TRBV24-1 | CATSDDGQFQETQYF | TGTGCCACCAGTGACGATGGACAGTTCCAAGAGACCCAGTACTTC
TRBJ2-1 | few | TRBD1 | TRBV11-3 | CASSRRQGDSYNEQFF | TGTGCCAGCAGTCGCAGACAGGGGGACTCCTACAATGAGCAGTTCTTC
TRBJ1-6 | NA | TRBD1 | TRBV27 | CASSLLDRANSPLHF | TGTGCCAGCAGTTTGTTGGACAGGGCGAATTCACCCCTCCACTTT
TRBJ1-3 | NA | NA | TRBV15 | CATSRGIGVASGNTIYF | TGTGCCACCAGCAGAGGGATTGGGGTAGCCTCTGGAAACACCATATATTTT
TRBJ1-4 | NA | NA | TRBV5-1 | CASSLGGQMLNEKLFF | TGCGCCAGCAGCTTGGGGGGGCAGATGCTTAATGAAAAACTGTTTTTT
TRBJ2-3 | NA | NA | TRBV5-6 | CASSLGQVSTDTQYF | TGTGCCAGCAGCTTGGGCCAGGTCAGCACAGATACGCAGTATTTT
TRBJ2-1 | NA | TRBD2 | TRBV27 | CASSLLAGVGNEQFF | TGTGCCAGCAGTTTACTAGCGGGGGTTGGAAATGAGCAGTTCTTC
TRBJ2-7 | NA | TRBD2 | TRBV18 | CASSGLAGGLESNEQYF | TGTGCCAGCTCAGGACTAGCGGGAGGGCTTGAATCTAACGAGCAGTACTTC
TRBJ1-2 | NA | NA | TRBV12-3/TRBV12-4 | CATLGSVYGYTF | TGTGCCACCCTAGGAAGTGTCTATGGCTACACCTTC
TRBJ1-6 | NA | TRBD1 | TRBV27 | CASSRDRVGSPLHF | TGTGCCAGCAGCCGAGACAGGGTTGGATCACCCCTCCACTTT
TRBJ1-1 | NA | TRBD1 | TRBV2 | CAANRGSFTEAFF | TGTGCCGCGAACAGGGGCAGTTTCACTGAAGCTTTCTTT
TRBJ2-2 | NA | TRBD1 | TRBV5-1 | CASSESPGTANTGELFF | TGCGCCAGCAGCGAGTCTCCCGGGACAGCTAACACCGGGGAGCTGTTTTTT
TRBJ2-7 | NA | TRBD1 | TRBV30 | CAWRRTGATYEQYF | TGTGCCTGGAGGAGGACAGGAGCCACCTACGAGCAGTACTTC
TRBJ1-4 | NA | NA | TRBV19 | CASSIYFGRKGEKLFF | TGTGCCAGTAGTATCTATTTTGGGAGGAAGGGTGAAAAACTGTTTTTT
TRBJ1-6 | NA | TRBD1 | TRBV2 | CASRYRGHNSPLHF | TGTGCCAGCAGATACAGGGGGCATAATTCACCCCTCCACTTT
TRBJ1-1 | NA | NA | TRBV7-9 | CASSLLTLMNTEAFF | TGTGCCAGCAGCTTGCTCACATTAATGAACACTGAAGCTTTCTTT
TRBJ1-3 | NA | NA | TRBV7-8 | CASSRNGGAGNTIYF | TGTGCCAGCAGCCGGAATGGAGGGGCCGGAAACACCATATATTTT
TRBJ1-3 | NA | NA | TRBV12-3/TRBV12-4 | CASSQVLTNTIYF | TGTGCCAGCAGCCAGGTTCTTACAAACACCATATATTTT